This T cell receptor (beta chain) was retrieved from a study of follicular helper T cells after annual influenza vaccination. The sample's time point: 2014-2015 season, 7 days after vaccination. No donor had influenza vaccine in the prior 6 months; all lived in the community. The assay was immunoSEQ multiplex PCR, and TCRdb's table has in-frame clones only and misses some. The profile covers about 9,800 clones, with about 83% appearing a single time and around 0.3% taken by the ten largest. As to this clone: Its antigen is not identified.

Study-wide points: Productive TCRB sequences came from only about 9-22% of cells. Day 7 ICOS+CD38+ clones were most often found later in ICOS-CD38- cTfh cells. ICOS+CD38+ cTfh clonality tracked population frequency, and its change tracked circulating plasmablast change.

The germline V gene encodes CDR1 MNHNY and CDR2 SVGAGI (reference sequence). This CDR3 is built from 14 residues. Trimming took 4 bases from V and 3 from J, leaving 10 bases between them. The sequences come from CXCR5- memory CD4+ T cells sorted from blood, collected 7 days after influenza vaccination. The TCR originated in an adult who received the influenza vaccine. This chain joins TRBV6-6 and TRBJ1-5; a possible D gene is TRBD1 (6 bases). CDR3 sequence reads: CASSSQGYNQPQHF. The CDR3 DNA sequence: TGTGCCAGCAGTTCGCAGGGGTACAATCAGCCCCAGCATTTT.